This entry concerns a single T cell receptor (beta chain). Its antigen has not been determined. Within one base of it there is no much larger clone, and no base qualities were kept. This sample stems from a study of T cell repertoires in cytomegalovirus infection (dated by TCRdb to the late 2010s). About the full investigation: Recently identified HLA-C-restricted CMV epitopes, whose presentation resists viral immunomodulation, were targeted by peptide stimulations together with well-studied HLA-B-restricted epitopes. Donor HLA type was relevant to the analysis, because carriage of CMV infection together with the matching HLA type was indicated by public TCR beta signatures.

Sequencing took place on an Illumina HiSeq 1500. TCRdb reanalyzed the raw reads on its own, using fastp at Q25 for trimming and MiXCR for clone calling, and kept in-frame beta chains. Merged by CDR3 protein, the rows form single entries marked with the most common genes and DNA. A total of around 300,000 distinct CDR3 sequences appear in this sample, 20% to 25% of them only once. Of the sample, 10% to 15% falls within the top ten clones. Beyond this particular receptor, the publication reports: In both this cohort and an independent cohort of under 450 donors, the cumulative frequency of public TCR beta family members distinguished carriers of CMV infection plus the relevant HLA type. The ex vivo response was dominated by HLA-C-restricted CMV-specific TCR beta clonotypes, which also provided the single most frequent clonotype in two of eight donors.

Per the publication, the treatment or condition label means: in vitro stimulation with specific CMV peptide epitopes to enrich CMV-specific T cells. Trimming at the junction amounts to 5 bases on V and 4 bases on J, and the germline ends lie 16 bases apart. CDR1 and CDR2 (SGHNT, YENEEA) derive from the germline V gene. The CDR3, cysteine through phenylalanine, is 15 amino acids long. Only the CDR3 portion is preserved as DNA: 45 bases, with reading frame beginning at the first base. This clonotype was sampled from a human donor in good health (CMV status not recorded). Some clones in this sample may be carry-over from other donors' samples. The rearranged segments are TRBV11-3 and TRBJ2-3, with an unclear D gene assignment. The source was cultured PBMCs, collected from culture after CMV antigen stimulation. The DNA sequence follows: TGTGCCAGCAGCCCCGGACGGGTCCTGGCAGATACGCAGTATTTT. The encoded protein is CASSPGRVLADTQYF.